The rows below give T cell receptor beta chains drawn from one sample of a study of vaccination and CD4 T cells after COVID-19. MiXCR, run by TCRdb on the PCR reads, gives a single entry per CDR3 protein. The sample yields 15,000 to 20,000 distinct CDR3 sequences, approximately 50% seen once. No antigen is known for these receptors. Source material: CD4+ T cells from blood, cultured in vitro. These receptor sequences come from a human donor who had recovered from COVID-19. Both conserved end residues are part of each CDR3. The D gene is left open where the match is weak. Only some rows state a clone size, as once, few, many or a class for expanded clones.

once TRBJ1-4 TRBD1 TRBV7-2 CASSPMDRGGNEKLFF TGTGCCAGCAGCCCAATGGACAGGGGAGGGAATGAAAAACTGTTTTTT
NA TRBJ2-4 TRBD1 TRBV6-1 CASSEGTGVNIQYF TGTGCCAGCAGTGAAGGGACAGGGGTCAACATTCAGTACTTC
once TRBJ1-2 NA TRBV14 CASSQDLKGSNGYTF TGTGCCAGCAGCCAAGATCTGAAGGGATCGAATGGCTACACCTTC
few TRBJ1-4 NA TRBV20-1 CSGAPNSAGWDEKLFF TGCAGTGGTGCCCCCAACAGCGCGGGATGGGATGAAAAACTGTTTTTT
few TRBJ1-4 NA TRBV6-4 CASSEDGHGGKLFF TGTGCCAGCAGTGAGGACGGCCACGGGGGGAAACTGTTTTTT
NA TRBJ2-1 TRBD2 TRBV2 CASSVLAGANEQFF TGTGCCAGCAGTGTTCTAGCGGGAGCTAATGAGCAGTTCTTC
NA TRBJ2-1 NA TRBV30 CAWDHGSHSNEQFF TGTGCCTGGGACCATGGGAGCCACTCAAATGAGCAGTTCTTC
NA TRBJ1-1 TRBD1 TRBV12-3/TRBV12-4 CASSLQGVTEAFF TGTGCCAGCAGCTTACAGGGGGTCACTGAAGCTTTCTTT
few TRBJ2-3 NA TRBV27 CASSLGARTETDTQYF TGTGCCAGCAGTTTAGGTGCTCGAACAGAGACAGATACGCAGTATTTT
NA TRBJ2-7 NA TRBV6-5 CASSYSTGVYEQYF TGTGCCAGCAGTTACTCGACCGGGGTCTACGAGCAGTACTTC
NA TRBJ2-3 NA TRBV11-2 CASSRTSQGADTQYF TGTGCCAGCAGCCGTACTAGCCAAGGAGCAGATACGCAGTATTTT
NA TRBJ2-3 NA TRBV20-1 CSARAPTDTQYF TGCAGTGCTAGGGCCCCCACAGATACGCAGTATTTT
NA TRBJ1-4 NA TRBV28 CASSSPRSATNEKLFF TGTGCCAGCAGTTCCCCTAGATCCGCAACTAATGAAAAACTGTTTTTT
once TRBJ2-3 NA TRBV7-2 CASSLFTDTQYF TGTGCCAGCAGCTTATTCACAGATACGCAGTATTTT
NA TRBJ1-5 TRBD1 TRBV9 CASSVDGQGQGPQHF TGTGCCAGCAGCGTAGACGGACAGGGACAGGGGCCCCAGCATTTT
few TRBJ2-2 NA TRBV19 CASSSLARTGELFF TGTGCCAGTAGTAGCCTAGCGCGCACCGGGGAGCTGTTTTTT
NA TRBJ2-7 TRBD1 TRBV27 CASSPWTGTHEQYF TGTGCCAGCAGTCCGTGGACAGGGACCCACGAGCAGTACTTC
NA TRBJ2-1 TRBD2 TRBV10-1 CASSDGTSGTYNEQFF TGCGCCAGCAGCGATGGGACTAGCGGGACCTACAATGAGCAGTTCTTC
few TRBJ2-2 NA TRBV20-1 CSAARGSGYTGELFF TGCAGTGCTGCCCGGGGTAGCGGATACACCGGGGAGCTGTTTTTT
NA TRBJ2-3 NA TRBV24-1 CATSRNIGSTDTQYF TGTGCCACCAGTCGTAACATAGGGAGCACAGATACGCAGTATTTT
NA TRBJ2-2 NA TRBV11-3 CASSLEATGELFF TGTGCCAGCAGCTTAGAGGCGACCGGGGAGCTGTTTTTT
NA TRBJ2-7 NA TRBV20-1 CSAIRSIHEQYF TGCAGTGCTATTCGGAGCATCCACGAGCAGTACTTC
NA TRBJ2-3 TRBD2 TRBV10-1 CASSSVAGGFTDTQYF TGCGCCAGCAGTTCGGTAGCGGGAGGCTTCACAGATACGCAGTATTTT
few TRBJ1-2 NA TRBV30 CAWINATADGYTF TGTGCCTGGATTAATGCGACCGCGGATGGCTACACCTTC
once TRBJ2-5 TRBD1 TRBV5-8 CASSFQTGGFETQYF TGTGCCAGCAGCTTTCAGACAGGGGGCTTTGAGACCCAGTACTTC
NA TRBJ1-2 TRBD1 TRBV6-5 CASSWTGEGYTF TGTGCCAGCAGTTGGACAGGGGAGGGCTACACCTTC
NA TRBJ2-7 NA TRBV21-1 CASSPVGEGGYEQYF TGTGCCAGCAGCCCCGTGGGGGAGGGGGGCTACGAGCAGTACTTC
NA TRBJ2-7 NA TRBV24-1 CATSEADEQYF TGTGCCACCAGTGAGGCCGATGAGCAGTACTTC
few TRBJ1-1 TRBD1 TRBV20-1 CSASQLPGGYTEAFF TGCAGTGCTAGCCAACTCCCAGGGGGGTACACTGAAGCTTTCTTT
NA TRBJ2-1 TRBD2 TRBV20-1 CSAQTGLYNEQFF TGCAGTGCTCAAACGGGACTATACAATGAGCAGTTCTTC
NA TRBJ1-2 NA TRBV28 CATSLNYGYTF TGTGCCACCTCCCTTAACTATGGCTACACCTTC
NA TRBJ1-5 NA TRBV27 CASSPLSARENQPQHF TGTGCCAGCAGCCCCCTTTCGGCCAGGGAAAATCAGCCCCAGCATTTT
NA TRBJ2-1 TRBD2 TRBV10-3 CASSGTSGYNEQFF TGTGCCAGTTCCGGGACTAGCGGATACAATGAGCAGTTCTTC